A single sample gave rise to the 3 T cell receptor beta chains below, sequenced in a study of cytomegalovirus exposure and HLA in healthy donors. The PCR used 60 Vbeta and 13 Jbeta primers. The table came from immunoSEQ multiplex PCR; TCRdb's copy has only in-frame clones and leaves some out. The table gives 96,000 or so clones; the top ten clones make up around 5% of it. Sample: PBMCs. The receptors originated from a girl aged 5 to 17 in good health and CMV-seropositive.

The chain carries TRBV7-9 and TRBJ1-2, with D unresolved. The CDR3 consists of 14 residues. From germline, CDR1 is SEHNR and CDR2 FQNEAQ (reference sequence). Between the trimmed V and J ends, which lost 2 bases and 6 bases, there was a span of 13 bases. CDR3 coding DNA: TGTGCCAGCAGCTTATCTATCTCCCTGCATGGCTACACCTTC. This translates into CASSLSISLHGYTF.

This sequence joins TRBV5-4 and TRBJ1-6; 7 bases are a match to TRBD1. This CDR3 is 15 amino acids long. The germline V gene has CDR1 SGHNT and CDR2 YYREEE (reference sequence). Unmatched junction bases numbered 5, after V lost 1 base and J lost 7 bases. The CDR3 nucleotides are TGTGCCAGCAGCTTGAGTGGGACAGCAAATTCACCCCTCCACTTT. Translation: CASSLSGTANSPLHF.

The genes are TRBV6-5 and TRBJ2-4; TRBD1 agrees at 9 bases. Germline values: CDR1 MNHEY, CDR2 SVGAGI. J gave up 6 bases and V 7 bases, and 1 base lay outside the gene matches. CDR3 length: 12 amino acids. This CDR3 reads CASKTGGNIQYF. CDR3 nucleotide sequence: TGTGCCAGCAAGACAGGGGGAAACATTCAGTACTTC.